Below are 32 T cell receptor beta chains sequenced from a single sample in a study of shared clonotypes between healthy human individuals. TCRdb's copy holds only in-frame clones and misses some; the assay was immunoSEQ multiplex PCR. The repertoire has about 680,000 clones, approximately 90% of them found once; the top ten carry about 24%. Terminally differentiated effector memory CD45RA+ cells were left out of the naive CD8 fraction, which was CD45RO-negative and positively selected for CCR7. Sequenced input: naive CD8+ T cells sorted from blood. The source is a man aged 25-45 years in good health.

This chain connects TRBV7-9 to TRBJ2-2, with D perhaps matching TRBD1 (5 bases). The CDR3 totals 15 residues. V was cut by 1 base and J by 1 base, with 7 bases left in between. The germline CDR1 and CDR2 sequences are SEHNR and FQNEAQ (reference sequence). CDR3 bases: TGTGCCAGCAGCTTAGAGGGGATGAACACCGGGGAGCTGTTTTTT. This codes for CASSLEGMNTGELFF.

The chain recombines TRBV7-9 with TRBJ2-1, with D unclear. V was pared by 4 bases and J by 15 bases, with 13 bases between. The length of the CDR3 is 11 residues. Germline loops: CDR1 SEHNR, CDR2 FQNEAQ (reference sequence). CDR3 nucleotides: TGTGCCAGCAGCTCCCCCAACGTACTGTTCTTC. It translates to CASSSPNVLFF. Variable domain in full (rest from reference TRBV7-9 and TRBJ2-1): DTGVSQNPRHKITKRGQNVTFRCDPISEHNRLYWYRQTLGQGPEFLTYFQNEAQLEKSRLLSDRFSAERPKGSFSTLEIQRTEQGDSAMYLCASSSPNVLFFGPGTRLTVL.

The chain joins TRBV7-8 to TRBJ1-1; D perhaps matches TRBD1 (5 bases). The CDR3 length is 15 residues. Germline loops: CDR1 SGHVS, CDR2 FQNEAQ. V was clipped by 5 bases and J by 0 bases, with 13 bases between them. CDR3 in amino acids: CASSPDTYMNTEAFF. Written as DNA, the CDR3 is TGTGCCAGCAGCCCGGACACCTACATGAACACTGAAGCTTTCTTT.

This clone was seen just once. This chain links TRBV5-6 with TRBJ2-6, with D possibly matching TRBD1 (6 bases). CDR1 and CDR2 (germline): SGHDT, YYEEEE. This CDR3 spans 14 amino acids. V lost 4 bases to trimming and J lost 3 bases, with 8 bases between them. The CDR3 spells CASSNRDGANVLTF. For the CDR3, the DNA is TGTGCCAGCAGCAACAGGGATGGGGCCAACGTCCTGACTTTC.

The table lists this clone with a few counts. DNA of the CDR3: TGTGCCAGCAGTGAACTCGGGTTATCGCCGGCCTACGAGCAGTACTTC. Its protein product is CASSELGLSPAYEQYF. The chain combines TRBV6-1 with TRBJ2-7, with D hard to call. Germline CDR1 MNHNS, CDR2 SASEGT. The CDR3 has 16 residues. The germline V and J ends were trimmed by 2 bases and 2 bases, with 16 bases remaining between them.

V is TRBV11-2 and J is TRBJ2-7; 9 nucleotides match TRBD2. The CDR3 length is 17 residues. The V segment lost 0 bases and the J segment 7 bases; nucleotides outside the gene matches: 13. The germline V gene encodes CDR1 SGHAT and CDR2 FQNNGV. CDR3 in amino acids: CASSLDPPLAGWYEQYF. Here the CDR3 DNA reads TGTGCCAGCAGCTTAGATCCTCCCCTAGCGGGATGGTATGAGCAGTACTTC.

This clone has only a few counts. Other DNA sequences from this sample encode an identical CDR3 as well. The rearrangement links TRBV4-1 to TRBJ2-7; D might be TRBD2 (6 bases). V lost 1 base to trimming and J lost 2 bases, with 9 bases between them. The germline V gene encodes CDR1 MGHRA and CDR2 YSYEKL. The CDR3 contains 14 residues. Written as DNA, the CDR3 is TGCGCCAGCAGCCAAGGGGACTCAACCTACGAGCAGTACTTC. Its protein is CASSQGDSTYEQYF.

The rearrangement joins TRBV7-8 to TRBJ1-1; 10 nucleotides match TRBD1. The CDR3 is 13 residues long. V shed 5 bases and J 11 bases; nucleotides not matched to a gene: 8. Looked up from germline, CDR1 is SGHVS and CDR2 is FQNEAQ. The chain's CDR3 is CASSPRQGAGAFF. For the CDR3, the DNA is TGTGCCAGCAGCCCAAGACAGGGGGCTGGCGCTTTCTTT.

J is TRBJ2-3 and V is TRBV14; unclear D gene. The CDR3 length is 14 residues. Germline CDR1 is SGHDN and CDR2 is FVKESK. V was pared by 0 bases and J by 2 bases, with 6 bases between. CDR3 amino acids: CASSQDWNTDTQYF. CDR3 DNA sequence: TGTGCCAGCAGCCAAGACTGGAACACAGATACGCAGTATTTT.

V gene TRBV28 combines with J gene TRBJ1-5; unclear D gene. The CDR3 is 13 residues long. V was pared by 3 bases and J by 6 bases, with 9 bases between. Germline CDR1 MDHEN, CDR2 SYDVKM. Written as DNA, the CDR3 is TGTGCCAGCAGTTTGGGATCGGTTCAGCCCCAGCATTTT. It yields the protein CASSLGSVQPQHF.

In DNA form, the CDR3 reads TGTGCCAGCAGCTTAACAAAGTTGAGAACCCGGGACAGGGAATTAGTCGGTACGCAGTATTTT. It encodes CASSLTKLRTRDRELVGTQYF. This rearrangement joins TRBV7-6 to TRBJ2-3; 9 positions match TRBD1. J gave up 8 bases and V 2 bases, and 26 bases lay outside the gene matches. The CDR3 spans 21 residues. CDR1 SGHVS and CDR2 FNYEAQ come from the germline V gene.

The chain carries TRBV29-1 and TRBJ2-7; TRBD2 matches 13 bases. From germline, CDR1 is SQVTM and CDR2 ANQGSEA. This CDR3 is 13 amino acids long. The junction had 1 base not matched to a gene; V was cut back by 3 bases and J by 5 bases. CDR3 coding DNA: TGCAGCGTTGATGGACTAGCGGGAGACGAGCAGTACTTC. This gives the protein CSVDGLAGDEQYF.

V usage is TRBV7-8 and J usage is TRBJ2-3, with 14 positions matching TRBD2. The germline gives CDR1 SGHVS, CDR2 FQNEAQ. The CDR3 spans 19 residues. The V and J ends lost 4 bases and 1 base, in that order; junction bases with no gene match: 10. The CDR3 DNA is TGTGCCAGCAGCTCAGCCCCGGGACTAGCGGGAGCCGGCACAGATACGCAGTATTTT. Residues: CASSSAPGLAGAGTDTQYF.

This sequence joins TRBV14 and TRBJ2-1, with D unclear. The V end was cut by 8 bases, the J end by 0 bases, with 11 bases between. CDR3 size: 14 residues. Germline lookup yields CDR1 SGHDN and CDR2 FVKESK. CDR3 protein: CASGEFRSYNEQFF. The CDR3 nucleotides are TGTGCCAGCGGTGAATTCCGCTCCTACAATGAGCAGTTCTTC.

The rearrangement uses TRBV10-3 and TRBJ2-7; D might be TRBD2 (5 bases). Trimming stripped 8 bases from V and 6 bases from J, with 11 bases between. The CDR3 runs 11 residues. Germline V gene lookup returns CDR1 ENHRY and CDR2 SYGVKD. CDR3 coding DNA: TGTGCCATCGGCACCGGAGGCGAGCAGTACTTC. Its translation: CAIGTGGEQYF.

This rearrangement joins TRBV7-2 to TRBJ2-2, with D maybe TRBD1 (6 bases). The germline V and J ends were trimmed by 1 base and 4 bases, with 13 bases remaining between them. Per the germline V gene, CDR1 is SGHTA and CDR2 is FQGNSA. This CDR3 comprises 16 residues. CDR3 sequence reads: CASSLGGRGRTGELFF. The CDR3 DNA reads TGTGCCAGCAGCTTAGGTGGCAGGGGTCGCACCGGGGAGCTGTTTTTT.

The chain couples TRBV10-2 to TRBJ2-5, with TRBD1 as a possible D gene (5 bases). V was shortened by 4 bases and J by 4 bases, with 16 bases between the two germline ends. This CDR3 comprises 15 residues. Germline V CDR1 and CDR2: WSHSY, SAAADI. The CDR3 nucleotides are TGCGCCAGCAGTGGGTCAGGGCCAGGACCAGAGACCCAGTACTTC. Protein product: CASSGSGPGPETQYF.

The CDR3 DNA is TGTGCCAGCAGCCCCCGGACAGGGGGTGTTTACGAGCAGTACTTC. It is translated as CASSPRTGGVYEQYF. V is TRBV7-8 and J is TRBJ2-7, with 10 bases fitting TRBD1. Unmatched junction bases numbered 8, after V lost 5 bases and J lost 4 bases. Germline CDR1 reads SGHVS; CDR2 reads FQNEAQ. The CDR3 is 15 amino acids.

This chain links TRBV5-4 with TRBJ2-1; D unresolved. V was pared by 4 bases and J by 9 bases, with 14 bases between. This CDR3 spans 13 amino acids. CDR1 and CDR2 (germline): SGHNT, YYREEE (reference sequence). The CDR3 spells CASSLIGNPEQFF. The CDR3 nucleotides are TGTGCCAGCAGCCTAATTGGTAACCCTGAGCAGTTCTTC.

This clone has a single count. CDR3 residues: CASSPPVQGAYEQYF. Written as DNA, the CDR3 is TGTGCCAGCTCACCACCGGTACAAGGGGCCTACGAGCAGTACTTC. The rearrangement uses TRBV18 and TRBJ2-7; TRBD1 is a possible D gene (5 bases). This CDR3 region has 15 residues. Germline-derived CDR1 and CDR2 are KGHSH and LQKENI. V lost 0 bases and J 2 bases, leaving 11 bases between the germline ends.

The rearrangement links TRBV11-2 to TRBJ1-4; D gene ambiguous. CDR3 length: 15 amino acids. Germline CDR1 and CDR2: SGHAT and FQNNGV. Between the trimmed V and J ends, which lost 5 bases and 4 bases, there was a span of 14 bases. As DNA, the CDR3 is TGTGCCAGCAGCCAACCTTGGGCCTTTAATGAAAAACTGTTTTTT. Protein product: CASSQPWAFNEKLFF.

V usage is TRBV10-3 and J usage is TRBJ2-2, with 8 bases identical to TRBD1. The CDR3 loop spans 12 amino acids. Trimming cost V 10 bases and J 6 bases; bases outside gene matches: 4. Per germline, CDR1 ENHRY and CDR2 SYGVKD. CDR3 coding DNA: TGTGCCACTCGACAGGGGTCCGGGGAGCTGTTTTTT. Protein: CATRQGSGELFF.

V is TRBV7-9 and J is TRBJ2-7; D uncertain. CDR1 is SEHNR and CDR2 is FQNEAQ in the germline V gene (reference sequence). The CDR3 covers 15 residues. Trimming removed 0 bases at V and 5 bases at J, with 14 bases between. DNA for the CDR3: TGTGCCAGCAGCTTAGCGAGTAGGGCTGGGAACGAGCAGTACTTC. Translation: CASSLASRAGNEQYF.

The chain carries TRBV10-2 and TRBJ2-1; 11 bases are a match to TRBD2. Germline lookup yields CDR1 WSHSY and CDR2 SAAADI. This CDR3 spans 17 amino acids. V shed 2 bases and J 0 bases; nucleotides not matched to a gene: 3. The CDR3 DNA is TGCGCCAGCAGTGAGGGTAGCGGGAGGGCCTCCTACAATGAGCAGTTCTTC. Residues: CASSEGSGRASYNEQFF.

This chain links TRBV2 with TRBJ1-2; perhaps TRBD1 as D (6 bases). The CDR3 totals 15 residues. Per germline, CDR1 SNHLY and CDR2 FYNNEI. The germline V and J ends were trimmed by 3 bases and 4 bases, with 15 bases remaining between them. The CDR3 protein is CASSEDQRGAYGYTF. The CDR3 region has the DNA TGTGCCAGCAGTGAGGACCAACGGGGGGCCTATGGCTACACCTTC. Drawing the rest from reference TRBV2 and TRBJ1-2, the complete variable domain is EPEVTQTPSHQVTQMGQEVILRCVPISNHLYFYWYRQILGQKVEFLVSFYNNEISEKSEIFDDQFSVERPDGSNFTLKIRSTKLEDSAMYFCASSEDQRGAYGYTFGSGTRLTVV.

The chain is built from TRBV10-3 and TRBJ2-3; TRBD1 aligns across 7 bases. V was pared by 6 bases and J by 1 base, with 10 bases of the junction left unmatched. This CDR3 comprises 16 residues. Germline assignment: CDR1 ENHRY and CDR2 SYGVKD. DNA of the CDR3: TGTGCCATCAGCCTAAGCCGGGACAGAGGCACAGATACGCAGTATTTT. Protein sequence: CAISLSRDRGTDTQYF.

V usage is TRBV10-2 and J usage is TRBJ1-5, with no clear D. This CDR3 is built from 15 residues. The germline V gene has CDR1 WSHSY and CDR2 SAAADI. The V end was cut by 6 bases, the J end by 0 bases, with 12 bases between. The CDR3 spells CASSPARSSNQPQHF. CDR3 bases: TGCGCCAGCAGCCCAGCCCGGAGTAGCAATCAGCCCCAGCATTTT.

The chain carries TRBV7-9 and TRBJ2-7; TRBD2 aligns across 10 bases. Trimming removed 5 bases from V and 0 bases from J; junction bases left unmatched: 10. Germline lookup yields CDR1 SEHNR and CDR2 FQNEAQ (reference sequence). This CDR3 is 17 amino acids long. CDR3 DNA sequence: TGTGCCAGCAGCGGACCATGGACTAGCGGAAGCTCCTACGAGCAGTACTTC. This translates into CASSGPWTSGSSYEQYF. The variable domain in full, completed from reference TRBV7-9 and TRBJ2-7, reads DTGVSQNPRHKITKRGQNVTFRCDPISEHNRLYWYRQTLGQGPEFLTYFQNEAQLEKSRLLSDRFSAERPKGSFSTLEIQRTEQGDSAMYLCASSGPWTSGSSYEQYFGPGTRLTVT.

The chain uses TRBV27 and TRBJ2-7; 8 bases map to TRBD1. The ends lost 6 bases at V and 4 bases at J; junction bases unmatched: 11. Germline values: CDR1 MNHEY, CDR2 SMNVEV (reference sequence). This CDR3 contains 15 residues. The CDR3 nucleotides read TGTGCCAGCAGACTGACGACAGGGGCGGGATACGAGCAGTACTTC. This gives the protein CASRLTTGAGYEQYF.

V usage is TRBV5-1 and J usage is TRBJ2-5; no clear D. The V gene lost 4 bases and the J gene lost 2 bases, with 21 bases spanning the gap. CDR3 length equals 17 residues. CDR1 and CDR2 (germline): SGHRS, YFSETQ. CDR3 residues: CASSPAVAILGQETQYF. CDR3 nucleotide sequence: TGCGCCAGCAGCCCCGCTGTGGCCATACTCGGGCAAGAGACCCAGTACTTC.

V and J are TRBV27 and TRBJ2-7, with D unclear. Germline V CDR1 and CDR2: MNHEY, SMNVEV (reference sequence). V lost 0 bases to trimming and J lost 2 bases, with 8 bases between them. There are 14 residues in the CDR3. For the CDR3, the DNA is TGTGCCAGCAGTTTATCGTGGGCAGCCTACGAGCAGTACTTC. As protein: CASSLSWAAYEQYF.

The chain employs TRBV5-6 and TRBJ2-1, with D perhaps matching TRBD2 (6 bases). Between the trimmed V and J ends, which lost 2 bases and 3 bases, there was a span of 9 bases. CDR1 is SGHDT, CDR2 YYEEEE, per germline. The CDR3 runs to 14 residues. The CDR3 DNA is TGTGCCAGCAGCTTCGGCGGGGTCTACAATGAGCAGTTCTTC. Protein product: CASSFGGVYNEQFF.